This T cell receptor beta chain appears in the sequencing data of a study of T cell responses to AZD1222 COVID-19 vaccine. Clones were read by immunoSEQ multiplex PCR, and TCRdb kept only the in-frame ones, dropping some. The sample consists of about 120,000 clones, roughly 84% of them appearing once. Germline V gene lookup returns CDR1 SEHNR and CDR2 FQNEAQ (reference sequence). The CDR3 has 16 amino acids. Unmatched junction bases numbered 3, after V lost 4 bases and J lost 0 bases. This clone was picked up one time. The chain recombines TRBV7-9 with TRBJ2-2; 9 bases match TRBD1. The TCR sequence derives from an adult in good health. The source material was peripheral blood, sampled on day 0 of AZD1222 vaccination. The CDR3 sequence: CASSSGTGTNTGELFF. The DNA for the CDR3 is TGTGCCAGCAGCTCAGGGACAGGGACGAACACCGGGGAGCTGTTTTTT.